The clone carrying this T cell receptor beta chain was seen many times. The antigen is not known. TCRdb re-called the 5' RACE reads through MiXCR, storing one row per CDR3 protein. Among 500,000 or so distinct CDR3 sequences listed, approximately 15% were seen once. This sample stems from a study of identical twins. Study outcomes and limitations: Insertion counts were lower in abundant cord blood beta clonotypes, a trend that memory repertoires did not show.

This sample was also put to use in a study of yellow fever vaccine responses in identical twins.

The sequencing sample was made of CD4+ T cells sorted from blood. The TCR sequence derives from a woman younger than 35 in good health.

Here the CDR3 reads CASSFRGPVSTEAFF. The CDR3 bases are TGTGCCAGCAGCTTCAGGGGGCCGGTTTCCACTGAAGCTTTCTTT. The chain carries TRBV5-6 and TRBJ1-1, with 8 bases fitting TRBD1. Germline trimming cut 2 bases from V and 4 bases from J; bases unmatched to any gene: 7. CDR3 length: 15 amino acids. Germline V CDR1 and CDR2: SGHDT, YYEEEE. Together with reference TRBV5-6 and TRBJ1-1, the CDR3 gives the full variable domain: DAGVTQSPTHLIKTRGQQVTLRCSPKSGHDTVSWYQQALGQGPQFIFQYYEEEERQRGNFPDRFSGHQFPNYSSELNVNALLLGDSALYLCASSFRGPVSTEAFFGQGTRLTVV.